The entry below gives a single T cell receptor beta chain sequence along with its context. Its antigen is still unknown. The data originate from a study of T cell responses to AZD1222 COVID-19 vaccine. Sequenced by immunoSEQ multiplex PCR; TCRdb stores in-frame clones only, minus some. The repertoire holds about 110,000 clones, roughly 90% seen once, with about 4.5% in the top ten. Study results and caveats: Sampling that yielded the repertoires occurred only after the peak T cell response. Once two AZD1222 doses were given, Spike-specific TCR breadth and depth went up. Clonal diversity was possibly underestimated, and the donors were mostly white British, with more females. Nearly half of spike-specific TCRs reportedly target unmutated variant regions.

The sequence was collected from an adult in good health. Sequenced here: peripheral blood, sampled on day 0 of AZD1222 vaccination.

This chain's CDR3 is CASSVGASGANYGYTF. The CDR3 DNA is TGTGCCAGCAGCGTAGGGGCGTCAGGAGCTAACTATGGCTACACCTTC. The chain combines TRBV9 with TRBJ1-2; no reliable D call. With 0 bases removed from V and 0 bases from J, the gap between germline ends came to 12 bases. The germline gives CDR1 SGDLS, CDR2 YYNGEE. The CDR3 totals 16 residues.